This T cell receptor beta chain came from a study of cytomegalovirus exposure and HLA in healthy donors. Vbeta (60) and Jbeta (13) primers were used in the PCR. Sequenced by immunoSEQ multiplex PCR; TCRdb stores in-frame clones only, minus some. The table lists roughly 150,000 clones, under 90% of them singletons. Findings and caveats of the study: Of the V segments, some could not be distinguished, including TRBV6-2 and TRBV6-3, and were excluded. One variant, a missense change in DCLRE1C, was linked in a later analysis to TCR beta V- and J-gene trimming.

Trimming took 1 base from V and 5 from J; bases not matched to a gene: 10. Germline CDR1 and CDR2: MGHDK and SYGVNS. The CDR3 spans 16 residues. To note about this clone: Its cognate antigen is unknown.

The receptor was isolated from a boy between 2 and 15 years old in good health and CMV-seronegative. The V gene is TRBV25-1, the J gene TRBJ2-5, with 7 bases that match TRBD2. Sequencing input: PBMCs. The CDR3 loop reads CASSEFLGGIQETQYF. The DNA for the CDR3 is TGTGCCAGCAGTGAATTTCTGGGGGGGATACAGGAGACCCAGTACTTC.